This TCR beta chain was sequenced during a study of T cells in Graves' hyperthyroidism and ophthalmopathy. From RNA transcripts, TCR beta CDR3 regions were amplified. When the TCR CDR3 underwent first-round RT-PCR, the HTBI primer set was used. MiXCR was run by TCRdb on the multiplex PCR reads, yielding one entry per CDR3 protein. The table records around 350,000 distinct CDR3 sequences, about 14% of them present only once. Study outcomes and limitations: The majority of expanded thyroid clonotypes above 0.001 also appeared in blood. The model identified upcoming ophthalmopathy a median about six months ahead of onset. Using 13 V-J features, a model discriminated ophthalmopathy from stable hyperthyroidism.

Germline CDR1 and CDR2: MDHEN and SYDVKM. The length of the CDR3 is 13 residues. The V and J ends lost 3 bases and 10 bases respectively, with 13 bases between them. This clonotype has ten or more counts. The antigen remains unidentified. Diagnosis relied on clinical symptoms, serum thyroxine and TRAb, thyroid ultrasound and orbital computed tomography. V is TRBV28 and J is TRBJ2-1; TRBD2 might be the D (6 bases). The TCR sequence derives from a woman aged 25 to 39 with Graves' ophthalmopathy. Sequences were obtained from blood. In DNA form, the CDR3 reads TGTGCCAGCAGTTTGTTTGACGGGAGCGAGCAGTTCTTC. It specifies CASSLFDGSEQFF.